Shown below are 29 T cell receptor beta chains from a single sample sequenced in a study of regulatory T cells in long-lasting Graves disease. Time point meaning: newly diagnosed GD, antithyroid drugs for less than 3 months. PBMC RNA served as the TCR library source. Building of the TCR beta libraries involved iRepertoire HTBI primers and Arm-PCR of CDR3 regions. TCRdb reprocessed the multiplex PCR reads via MiXCR and lists one record per CDR3 protein. The table includes 500,000 to 700,000 distinct CDR3 sequences, under 20% detected once. The data were also submitted as part of a second study, on T cells in Graves' hyperthyroidism and ophthalmopathy.

The sequences come from peripheral blood mononuclear cells (PBMCs), collected at new diagnosis, from a patient treated with antithyroid drugs. These receptor sequences come from a woman in her thirties with Graves disease.

The genes are TRBV25-1 and TRBJ2-5; possibly TRBD2 for D (6 bases). The CDR3 runs 12 residues. Germline assignment: CDR1 MGHDK and CDR2 SYGVNS. Trimming stripped 8 bases from V and 6 bases from J, with 13 bases between. CDR3 sequence reads: CASSRERKTQYF. The CDR3 DNA reads as TGTGCCAGCTCCCGGGAGCGAAAGACCCAGTACTTC.

This clonotype has only a few counts. The junction departs from germline at one end; a sequencing error may be responsible. The chain is built from TRBV30 and TRBJ1-2; the match to TRBD1 covers 8 bases. Germline CDR1 reads GTSNPN; CDR2 reads SVGIG (reference sequence). This CDR3 is built from 13 residues. This chain's CDR3 is CAWSGQGNHGYTF. The CDR3 DNA reads TGTGCCTGGAGCGGACAGGGTAACCATGGCTACACCTTC. Supplemented by reference TRBV30 and TRBJ1-2, the full variable domain reads SQTIHQWPATLVQPVGSPLSLECTVEGTSNPNLYWYRQAAGRGLQLLFYSVGIGQISSEVPQNLSASRPQDRQFILSSKKLLLSDSGFYLCAWSGQGNHGYTFGSGTRLTVV.

In its sample, this clonotype was seen a few times. The chain links TRBV20-1 to TRBJ2-5; D may match TRBD1 or TRBD2 (6 bases each). The ends were cut back, 6 bases at V and 5 bases at J, with 13 bases in the middle. The CDR3 is 12 residues long. CDR1 and CDR2 (germline): DFQATT, SNEGSKA (reference sequence). CDR3 in amino acids: CSAKRGVETQYF. The CDR3 nucleotides read TGCAGTGCGAAGAGGGGGGTTGAGACCCAGTACTTC.

This clonotype is labeled medium-sized. The rearrangement links TRBV29-1 to TRBJ2-2; D call uncertain. Germline-derived CDR1 and CDR2 are SQVTM and ANQGSEA. The CDR3 sequence is 11 residues long. Deletions cut 4 bases from V and 6 bases from J, with 6 bases between. As DNA, the CDR3 is TGCAGCGTTGGGGGATCCGGGGAGCTGTTTTTT. Amino acid sequence: CSVGGSGELFF.

This clonotype was seen ten or more times. V gene TRBV28 combines with J gene TRBJ1-5; D possibly corresponds to TRBD1 (6 bases). The CDR3 runs to 14 residues. The germline CDR1 and CDR2 sequences are MDHEN and SYDVKM. The germline V and J ends were trimmed by 5 bases and 4 bases, with 12 bases remaining between them. CDR3 in DNA: TGTGCCAGCAGTATCTTTAGGGGGAATCAGCCCCAGCATTTT. Translating it yields CASSIFRGNQPQHF.

The table lists this clonotype with many counts. The chain has TRBV28 and TRBJ1-1, with 7 bases matching TRBD1. Trimming took 2 bases from V and 3 from J; bases not matched to a gene: 12. The germline V gene encodes CDR1 MDHEN and CDR2 SYDVKM. This CDR3 contains 17 residues. The CDR3 nucleotides read TGTGCCAGCAGTTTAATTACAGGGGCGAATACGTACACTGAAGCTTTCTTT. This translates into CASSLITGANTYTEAFF.

This chain joins TRBV18 and TRBJ2-7, with D perhaps given as TRBD1 or TRBD2 (5 bases each). V shed 8 bases and J shed 5 bases, with 16 bases lying between them. The CDR3 consists of 13 residues. The germline V gene encodes CDR1 KGHSH and CDR2 LQKENI. The CDR3 sequence is CASKLAGRNEQYF. The CDR3, as DNA: TGTGCCAGCAAATTGGCAGGGAGAAACGAGCAGTACTTC.

V and J are TRBV19 and TRBJ2-6; D is undetermined. The CDR3 loop spans 15 amino acids. Trimming took off 4 bases at V and 4 bases at J, with 11 bases between the two ends. CDR1 is LNHDA and CDR2 is SQIVND in the germline V gene (reference sequence). In nucleotides, the CDR3 is TGTGCCAGTAGTAGATTACACGGAGGGGCCAACGTCCTGACTTTC. It is translated as CASSRLHGGANVLTF.

This clonotype was seen at least ten times. V usage is TRBV14 and J usage is TRBJ2-2; D gene unclear. The CDR3 runs to 13 residues. V shed 3 bases and J shed 4 bases, with 6 bases lying between them. Germline CDR1 is SGHDN and CDR2 is FVKESK. The CDR3 DNA sequence: TGTGCCAGCAGCCAGGTCATCACCGGGGAGCTGTTTTTT. Translated: CASSQVITGELFF.

The genes are TRBV3-1 and TRBJ2-1, with TRBD2 identical over 8 bases. CDR3 length: 16 residues. V shed 2 bases, J shed 8 bases, and the junction held 11 bases outside the gene matches. Germline V CDR1 and CDR2: LGHDT, YNNKEL (reference sequence). CDR3 sequence (DNA): TGTGCCAGCAGCCAACTTGGGCTAGCGGGTGTGGATGAGCAGTTCTTC. This sequence encodes CASSQLGLAGVDEQFF.

This clonotype was found once. This could be a read error, since a much larger clone is one nucleotide away. The V call is TRBV7-2, the J call TRBJ2-7; D tentatively reads TRBD1 or TRBD2 (5 bases each). Trimming removed 6 bases from V and 9 bases from J, with 18 bases in between. The length of the CDR3 is 13 residues. Germline V gene data show CDR1 as SGHTA and CDR2 as FQGNSA. The CDR3: CASSGRWYGGQYF. DNA for the CDR3: TGTGCCAGCAGTGGGAGATGGTATGGGGGGCAGTACTTC.

This clonotype was recorded a few times. V usage is TRBV9 and J usage is TRBJ1-1; no clear D. Trimming removed 5 bases from V and 0 bases from J, with 5 bases in between. This CDR3 has 12 residues. Germline V gives CDR1 SGDLS, CDR2 YYNGEE. The CDR3 protein is CASSTMNTEAFF. Written as DNA, the CDR3 is TGTGCCAGCAGTACAATGAACACTGAAGCTTTCTTT.

This clonotype was observed at least ten times. V usage is TRBV7-9 and J usage is TRBJ1-2; D possibly corresponds to TRBD1 (5 bases). Between the trimmed V and J ends, which lost 5 bases and 8 bases, there was a span of 15 bases. There are 13 residues in the CDR3. Germline CDR1 is SEHNR and CDR2 is FQNEAQ (reference sequence). This CDR3 reads CASSHLGGEGYTF. The CDR3 nucleotides are TGTGCCAGCAGCCACCTTGGGGGGGAAGGCTACACCTTC. The variable domain in full, with the rest retrieved from reference TRBV7-9 and TRBJ1-2, is DTGVSQNPRHKITKRGQNVTFRCDPISEHNRLYWYRQTLGQGPEFLTYFQNEAQLEKSRLLSDRFSAERPKGSFSTLEIQRTEQGDSAMYLCASSHLGGEGYTFGSGTRLTVV.

This clonotype was recorded many times. This chain connects TRBV20-1 to TRBJ2-7; 9 nucleotides align to TRBD2. The CDR3 consists of 15 residues. The trim removed 4 bases at V and 4 bases at J, leaving 11 bases unmatched. Germline CDR1 DFQATT, CDR2 SNEGSKA (reference sequence). The CDR3 region has the DNA TGCAGTGCTAATTCATGGGCTAGCGGGATTTACGAGCAGTACTTC. This sequence encodes CSANSWASGIYEQYF.

This clonotype showed up just a few times. This chain uses TRBV27 with TRBJ2-2; 7 bases line up with TRBD1. The germline gives CDR1 MNHEY, CDR2 SMNVEV (reference sequence). This CDR3 has 13 amino acids. The V segment lost 5 bases and the J segment 6 bases; nucleotides outside the gene matches: 3. The CDR3 sequence: CASSHTGAGELFF. The DNA for the CDR3 is TGTGCCAGCAGTCACACAGGGGCCGGGGAGCTGTTTTTT.

At least ten counts were recorded for this clonotype. The chain combines TRBV7-2 with TRBJ1-2; D is ambiguous. Deletions cut 5 bases from V and 0 bases from J, with 7 bases between. Germline V gene sequence: CDR1 SGHTA, CDR2 FQGNSA. There are 13 residues in the CDR3. The CDR3 coding sequence is TGTGCCAGCAGCCAACAAACTAACTATGGCTACACCTTC. Encoded protein: CASSQQTNYGYTF.

The chain employs TRBV6-1 and TRBJ2-3; maybe TRBD1 (5 bases). Germline assignment: CDR1 MNHNS and CDR2 SASEGT. CDR3 length: 16 amino acids. Trimming left V 6 bases short and J 2 bases short, with 18 bases between. The CDR3 loop is CASRGLGFGPTDTQYF. The CDR3 DNA reads TGTGCCAGCAGGGGGCTAGGGTTTGGACCCACAGATACGCAGTATTTT.

The chain employs TRBV6-2 or TRBV6-3 and TRBJ1-5, with a possible D match to TRBD1 (6 bases). Deletions cut 7 bases from V and 3 bases from J, with 16 bases between. There are 15 residues in the CDR3. Germline V lookup: CDR1 MNHEY, CDR2 SVGEGT. The CDR3 DNA reads TGTGCCAGCAAGGGGGAGGCATTTTTCAATCAGCCCCAGCATTTT. Residues: CASKGEAFFNQPQHF.

The chain couples TRBV12-3 or TRBV12-4 to TRBJ2-5; D gene ambiguous. CDR3 length: 15 residues. V dropped 6 bases and J dropped 2 bases, with 16 bases sitting between them. CDR3 nucleotides: TGTGCCAGCAGCAACCGCAGGACCAGGCAAGAGACCCAGTACTTC. Amino acids: CASSNRRTRQETQYF.

This clonotype has a count of ten or more. This chain connects TRBV12-3 or TRBV12-4 to TRBJ2-5; TRBD1 matches at 8 bases. V lost 4 bases to trimming and J lost 0 bases; unmatched junction nucleotides: 7. The CDR3 is 16 residues long. CDR3 region: CASSSGQAPYQETQYF. The CDR3, as DNA: TGTGCCAGCAGTTCGGGACAGGCACCGTACCAAGAGACCCAGTACTTC.

Comments on this clonotype: A junction end diverges from the germline sequence, so it may reflect a read error. The V gene is TRBV13, the J gene TRBJ2-7; no clear D. Germline CDR1 PRHDT, CDR2 FYEKMQ (reference sequence). This CDR3 comprises 11 residues. This CDR3 reads CASSLIYGQYF. As DNA, the CDR3 is TGTGCCAGCAGCTTAATCTACGGGCAGTACTTC.

The table lists this clonotype with a few counts. As DNA, the CDR3 is TGTGCCAGCAGCCAAGTACAAGGAATTACCTACGAGCAGTACTTC. Amino acid sequence: CASSQVQGITYEQYF. The chain has TRBV3-1 and TRBJ2-7, with D unresolved. The CDR3 loop spans 15 amino acids. Germline CDR1 and CDR2: LGHDT and YNNKEL (reference sequence). V lost 1 base and J lost 2, with 12 bases in between.

V usage is TRBV20-1 and J usage is TRBJ2-7; TRBD2 matches 7 bases. The CDR3 has 14 amino acids. Looked up from germline, CDR1 is DFQATT and CDR2 is SNEGSKA (reference sequence). V shed 2 bases and J 3 bases; nucleotides not matched to a gene: 7. Here the CDR3 DNA reads TGCAGTGCTAGAAAGTCGGCGGGAGACTACGAGCAGTACTTC. Amino acid sequence: CSARKSAGDYEQYF.

This clonotype was counted ten times or more. The chain recombines TRBV20-1 with TRBJ1-6; the D is unclear. The CDR3 totals 11 residues. V lost 3 bases and J lost 6, with 3 bases in between. Germline V gene sequence: CDR1 DFQATT, CDR2 SNEGSKA (reference sequence). DNA of the CDR3: TGCAGTGCTAGTCCTAATTCACCCCTCCACTTT. This encodes CSASPNSPLHF.

This clonotype was detected only a few times. The chain joins TRBV29-1 to TRBJ1-1, with D possibly being TRBD1 (6 bases). The CDR3 spans 13 residues. Germline V lookup: CDR1 SQVTM, CDR2 ANQGSEA. V was clipped by 6 bases and J by 1 base, with 12 bases between them. The CDR3 DNA sequence: TGCAGCGTAGTAGGGACACCGAACACTGAAGCTTTCTTT. Translating it yields CSVVGTPNTEAFF. Variable domain in full (rest from reference TRBV29-1 and TRBJ1-1): SAVISQKPSRDICQRGTSLTIQCQVDSQVTMMFWYRQQPGQSLTLIATANQGSEATYESGFVIDKFPISRPNLTFSTLTVSNMSPEDSSIYLCSVVGTPNTEAFFGQGTRLTVV.

This clonotype was observed at least ten times. This chain uses TRBV18 with TRBJ2-7; the D gene is possibly TRBD2 (6 bases). V was cut by 6 bases and J by 6 bases, with 12 bases left in between. Germline V lookup: CDR1 KGHSH, CDR2 LQKENI. The CDR3 covers 12 residues. CDR3 protein: CASSPEEGEQYF. In nucleotides, the CDR3 is TGTGCCAGCTCCCCAGAGGAGGGCGAGCAGTACTTC.

The chain links TRBV20-1 to TRBJ1-3; D gene uncertain. The CDR3 length is 14 residues. With 1 base removed from V and 0 bases from J, the gap between germline ends came to 7 bases. Germline values: CDR1 DFQATT, CDR2 SNEGSKA (reference sequence). CDR3 loop: CSARGTPSGNTIYF. The CDR3 nucleotides are TGCAGTGCTAGAGGCACCCCCTCTGGAAACACCATATATTTT.

There are a few counts of this clonotype. The V call is TRBV29-1, the J call TRBJ2-1, with TRBD1 matching over 8 bases. V was pared by 0 bases and J by 7 bases, with 11 bases of the junction left unmatched. This CDR3 region has 16 residues. Germline-derived CDR1 and CDR2 are SQVTM and ANQGSEA. The DNA for the CDR3 is TGCAGCGTTGAAGATCTGGGCAGGACAGGGATGAATGAGCAGTTCTTC. It specifies CSVEDLGRTGMNEQFF.

This clonotype was counted a few times. V usage is TRBV20-1 and J usage is TRBJ2-1, with D uncertain. The CDR3 length is 11 residues. Trimming shortened V by 3 bases and J by 10 bases, and 10 bases separated the two germline ends. Germline CDR1 DFQATT, CDR2 SNEGSKA (reference sequence). The DNA of the CDR3 is TGCAGTGCTAGCTTAGTCCCCGAGCAGTTCTTC. It specifies CSASLVPEQFF.